This TCR beta chain was identified during a study of T-cell memory formation after mild COVID-19. Turning to the study itself: Clustering of TCRs was largely donor specific.

This clonotype came up a few times. The V and J ends lost 5 bases and 0 bases respectively, with 17 bases between them. Germline V gene lookup returns CDR1 MNHEY and CDR2 SMNVEV (reference sequence). There are 16 residues in the CDR3. 5'RACE, which relied on constant-segment primers, yielded TCR alpha and TCR beta cDNA libraries carrying sample barcodes and UMIs. Each CDR3 protein gets one entry after TCRdb re-called the 5' RACE reads with MiXCR. The table includes roughly 110,000 distinct CDR3 sequences, about a fifth detected once. This receptor was identified in a young man who had mild COVID-19 (a few samples of this study predate the infection). Cell type and time point are not known. The V and J genes are TRBV27 and TRBJ2-7, with D hard to call. The sequencing sample was made of PBMCs or a T cell subset sorted from them (not recorded which). CDR3 sequence: CASSLVGPSSSYEQYF. The CDR3 DNA sequence: TGTGCCAGCAGTCTCGTAGGGCCGTCGAGCTCCTACGAGCAGTACTTC.